A single T cell receptor (beta chain) is shown here with its context. This specimen comes from a study of blood T cell repertoires in COVID-19. The CDR3 extends over 14 amino acids. CDR1 MNHEY and CDR2 SVGAGI come from the germline V gene. The trim removed 6 bases at V and 7 bases at J, leaving 3 bases unmatched. Here immunoSEQ multiplex PCR was the method, and the copy in TCRdb shows in-frame clones only, minus some. There are fewer than 300,000 clones in the sample; 85% occur only once, and approximately 12% lies in the top ten. Sequenced material: peripheral blood. The origin of this receptor is a human donor in a cohort sampled during active COVID-19. V gene TRBV6-5 combines with J gene TRBJ2-1, with 13 nucleotides matching TRBD2. The CDR3 sequence: CASRTSGRGNEQFF. Here the CDR3 DNA reads TGTGCCAGCAGAACTAGCGGGAGGGGGAATGAGCAGTTCTTC.